The 5 T cell receptor beta chains below were found in one sample sequenced in a study of a mutant IDH1 vaccine in newly diagnosed glioma. Time point reported: week 23, last vaccination. Topical imiquimod accompanied each vaccine dose, which consisted of 300 ug of mutant IDH1 20-mer peptide. Using immunoSEQ multiplex PCR, the repertoire was profiled, and TCRdb retains in-frame clones only, with some absent. The table lists 70,000 to 90,000 clones, about 82% of them singletons. For these TCRs, the target antigens are not known. The starting material was PBMCs, obtained from a glioma patient whose treatment included an IDH1 peptide vaccine. These receptors were obtained from a man between 25 and 39 years old with glioma. Some clones in this sample may be carry-over from other donors' samples.

This sequence joins TRBV20-1 and TRBJ2-1; D ambiguous. The V gene's germline CDR1 is DFQATT and CDR2 SNEGSKA (reference sequence). This CDR3 has 10 residues. Trimming stripped 6 bases from V and 3 bases from J, with 3 bases between. CDR3 in DNA: TGCAGTGCCGACTACAATGAGCAGTTCTTC. It specifies CSADYNEQFF.

The chain couples TRBV30 to TRBJ2-5; D perhaps matches TRBD2 (6 bases). The CDR3 sequence is 12 residues long. Trimming shortened V by 4 bases and J by 1 base, and 7 bases separated the two germline ends. Germline V CDR1 and CDR2: GTSNPN, SVGIG (reference sequence). This CDR3 reads CAWTGSQETQYF. The CDR3 DNA reads as TGTGCCTGGACCGGGAGCCAAGAGACCCAGTACTTC.

V gene TRBV11-1 combines with J gene TRBJ1-1, with D unresolved. This CDR3 spans 11 amino acids. Germline V lookup: CDR1 SGHAT, CDR2 FQDESV (reference sequence). Trimming stripped 0 bases from V and 11 bases from J, with 7 bases between. CDR3 sequence reads: CASSLAGFAFF. As DNA, the CDR3 is TGTGCCAGCAGCTTAGCCGGTTTCGCTTTCTTT.

This chain links TRBV7-6 with TRBJ2-1; unclear D gene. Per germline, CDR1 SGHVS and CDR2 FNYEAQ. This CDR3 comprises 13 residues. Trimming stripped 3 bases from V and 4 bases from J, with 7 bases between. The CDR3 DNA reads TGTGCCAGCAGCTTTTCAAGTTACAATGAGCAGTTCTTC. Translation: CASSFSSYNEQFF.

This chain joins TRBV10-3 and TRBJ2-7; D tentatively reads TRBD1 or TRBD2 (6 bases each). The germline V gene encodes CDR1 ENHRY and CDR2 SYGVKD. Trimming pared 4 bases from V and 5 bases from J, leaving 18 bases between. The CDR3 is 15 residues long. The CDR3 loop is CAISAGSGDFNEQYF. The CDR3 bases are TGTGCCATCAGTGCTGGTTCAGGGGACTTTAACGAGCAGTACTTC.